This record covers a single T cell receptor beta chain. The antigen remains unidentified. The entry originates in a study of OX40 agonist ivuxolimab in advanced cancers. The data were produced by immunoSEQ multiplex PCR, yet TCRdb's version contains in-frame clones alone and is incomplete. The sample includes tens of thousands of clones, roughly 87% of them seen just once. Notes on the study in general: Both CD4+ and CD8+ T cell populations in blood had undergone clonal expansion by week 6 at 0.1 to 3.0 mg/kg.

The germline V gene has CDR1 SGDLS and CDR2 YYNGEE. The CDR3 consists of 16 residues. With V trimmed by 6 bases and J by 2 bases, 6 bases remained unmatched. The sequence came from an adult with an advanced solid tumor such as melanoma, head and neck, liver or kidney cancer. The material was CD4+ or CD8+ T cells sorted from blood, obtained in a trial of the OX40 agonist ivuxolimab. The J gene is TRBJ2-1, the V gene TRBV9, with 12 bases fitting TRBD2. The CDR3 sequence: CASTPGLAGTYNEQFF. The CDR3 region has the DNA TGTGCCAGCACCCCGGGACTAGCGGGTACCTACAATGAGCAGTTCTTC.